The source of this T cell receptor (beta chain) is a study of blood T cell repertoires in COVID-19. As for the study in general: Samples came from the United States, Italy and Spain, spanning acute and convalescent COVID-19. The analysed material was cDNA or gDNA that came from T cells, B-cell-depleted T cells, or PBMCs.

How the authors handled the data: Amplification with reference gene primers provided the estimates of nucleated cell counts. Using immunoSEQ multiplex PCR, the repertoire was profiled, and TCRdb retains in-frame clones only, with some absent. That table supplies the V and J calls and clone size; D and trimming were determined from the DNA. The sample comprises nearly 200,000 clones, 85% to 90% of which are singletons, and 0.65% to 0.95% rests with the top ten. With 2 bases removed from V and 3 bases from J, the gap between germline ends came to 16 bases. The CDR3 has 16 residues. The germline gives CDR1 SGHNT, CDR2 YENEEA.

Specimen: peripheral blood. The receptor comes from a woman between 65 and 79 years old with acute or convalescent COVID-19. This rearrangement joins TRBV11-3 to TRBJ1-2; unclear D gene. CDR3 region: CASSLSQAGGDYGYTF. Written as DNA, the CDR3 is TGTGCCAGCAGCTTAAGTCAGGCAGGCGGGGACTATGGCTACACCTTC.